What follows are 25 T cell receptor beta chains derived from one specimen sequenced in a study of blood T cells in healthy people across ages. The second PCR ran roughly 7 to 12 cycles with a sample-barcoded 5' primer and J-beta primers. From the 5' RACE reads, TCRdb called clonotypes with MiXCR, one entry per CDR3 protein. The table has around 1,700,000 distinct CDR3 sequences, roughly 28% seen once. Source material: blood. Receptors originate from a woman aged 30 to 39 in good health.

The sample holds a few counts of this clonotype. The chain links TRBV7-3 to TRBJ2-7; TRBD1 matches 9 bases. Germline lookup yields CDR1 SGHTA and CDR2 FQGTGA. The CDR3 is made up of 16 amino acids. The ends lost 0 bases at V and 5 bases at J; junction bases unmatched: 8. The CDR3 loop is CASSLTPGQGGHEQYF. The CDR3 DNA is TGTGCCAGCAGCTTAACCCCGGGACAGGGAGGCCACGAGCAGTACTTC.

In its sample, this clonotype was seen a few times. The V gene is TRBV7-2, the J gene TRBJ2-1; maybe TRBD2 (6 bases). The germline V gene encodes CDR1 SGHTA and CDR2 FQGNSA. This CDR3 has 15 residues. V shed 1 base and J shed 5 bases, with 12 bases lying between them. The DNA for the CDR3 is TGTGCCAGCAGCTTAGAAAGCGGGTACCACAATGAGCAGTTCTTC. Translated: CASSLESGYHNEQFF.

The chain has TRBV5-1 and TRBJ2-1, with 8 bases matching TRBD2. With 4 bases clipped from V and 7 bases from J, the junction kept 10 bases outside the gene matches. Per germline, CDR1 SGHRS and CDR2 YFSETQ. The CDR3 runs 15 residues. In nucleotides, the CDR3 is TGCGCCAGCAGCCCAGACGGGGGGGTCTATAATGAGCAGTTCTTC. Translating gives CASSPDGGVYNEQFF.

This clonotype appeared many times. The genes are TRBV5-1 and TRBJ2-7, with TRBD1 identical over 9 bases. V was pared by 6 bases and J by 3 bases, with 7 bases of the junction left unmatched. Looked up from germline, CDR1 is SGHRS and CDR2 is YFSETQ. This CDR3 has 14 amino acids. CDR3 nucleotide sequence: TGCGCCAGCACTACAGGGACAGGGAGCTACGAGCAGTACTTC. This encodes CASTTGTGSYEQYF. Filled out from reference TRBV5-1 and TRBJ2-7, the complete variable domain reads KAGVTQTPRYLIKTRGQQVTLSCSPISGHRSVSWYQQTPGQGLQFLFEYFSETQRNKGNFPGRFSGRQFSNSRSEMNVSTLELGDSALYLCASTTGTGSYEQYFGPGTRLTVT.

This chain links TRBV3-1 with TRBJ2-3; D call uncertain. V was shortened by 2 bases and J by 3 bases, with 12 bases between the two germline ends. Germline V CDR1 and CDR2: LGHDT, YNNKEL (reference sequence). The CDR3 extends over 15 amino acids. CDR3 nucleotide sequence: TGTGCCAGCAGCCAACCTTATCCCAGTACAGATACGCAGTATTTT. This gives the protein CASSQPYPSTDTQYF.

This clonotype showed up just a few times. The chain links TRBV28 to TRBJ1-2, with D possibly TRBD1 on 6 matching bases. This CDR3 region has 18 residues. Trimming left V 0 bases short and J 4 bases short, with 21 bases between. The germline CDR1 and CDR2 sequences are MDHEN and SYDVKM. This CDR3 is CASSLWAGAGFSVYGYTF. The CDR3 nucleotides are TGTGCCAGCAGTTTATGGGCAGGGGCGGGGTTTTCGGTCTATGGCTACACCTTC.

This chain joins TRBV12-5 and TRBJ2-7; TRBD2 is a possible D gene (5 bases). Germline CDR1 LGHNT, CDR2 FRNRAP. The CDR3 extends over 13 amino acids. The V end was cut by 5 bases, the J end by 7 bases, with 15 bases between. The CDR3 DNA sequence: TGTGCTAGTGGTCACGGGGTGGCCAGGGAGCAGTACTTC. Residues: CASGHGVAREQYF. Looking up the rest from reference TRBV12-5 and TRBJ2-7 gives the full variable domain: DARVTQTPRHKVTEMGQEVTMRCQPILGHNTVFWYRQTMMQGLELLAYFRNRAPLDDSGMPKDRFSAEMPDATLATLKIQPSEPRDSAVYFCASGHGVAREQYFGPGTRLTVT.

This clonotype occurred a few times. This chain uses TRBV21-1 with TRBJ2-5; the table's TRBD2 call for D was not verified on the DNA. TRBV21-1 is labeled a pseudogene. This CDR3 has 16 residues. The CDR3 spells CASSEWDLTNQETQYF. The CDR3, as DNA: TGTGCCAGCAGCGAGTGGGACCTCACTAACCAAGAGACCCAGTACTTC.

This clonotype turned up a few times. The chain links TRBV12-3 or TRBV12-4 to TRBJ2-7; tentative D call: TRBD2 (5 bases). V lost 4 bases, J lost 0 bases, and 13 bases lay in between. There are 15 residues in the CDR3. The CDR3: CASSSEGRSSYEQYF. CDR3 nucleotide sequence: TGTGCCAGCAGTTCAGAGGGCAGGAGCTCCTACGAGCAGTACTTC.

J is TRBJ2-1 and V is TRBV27; 8 nucleotides match TRBD2. Trimming cost V 6 bases and J 5 bases; bases outside gene matches: 9. The length of the CDR3 is 15 residues. CDR1 and CDR2 from the germline V gene are MNHEY and SMNVEV (reference sequence). CDR3 sequence reads: CASRGSGGPDNEQFF. The CDR3 DNA sequence: TGTGCCAGCAGAGGGTCGGGGGGGCCGGACAATGAGCAGTTCTTC.

This clonotype showed up many times. This chain uses TRBV7-2 with TRBJ2-5; D remains ambiguous. CDR3 length equals 13 residues. V lost 3 bases and J lost 5, with 10 bases in between. CDR1 SGHTA and CDR2 FQGNSA come from the germline V gene. In DNA form, the CDR3 reads TGTGCCAGCAGCTTTCGGGTACGGGAGACCCAGTACTTC. Translated: CASSFRVRETQYF.

This clonotype was counted only a few times. V and J are TRBV7-6 and TRBJ2-1; D may be TRBD1 (6 bases). Trimming pared 5 bases from V and 9 bases from J, leaving 17 bases between. Germline V gene data show CDR1 as SGHVS and CDR2 as FNYEAQ. This CDR3 is 14 amino acids long. CDR3 nucleotides: TGTGCCAGCAGCCAACAGGGTAGTGCGTCTGAGCAGTTCTTC. Residues: CASSQQGSASEQFF.

Many counts were recorded for this clonotype. CDR3 nucleotide sequence: TGTGCCAGCAGTGAATTACGTGGGGCGACGGCCTATGGCTACACCTTC. Residues: CASSELRGATAYGYTF. The chain joins TRBV2 to TRBJ1-2; TRBD1 is a possible D gene (5 bases). Germline CDR1 SNHLY, CDR2 FYNNEI. CDR3 length equals 16 residues. With 2 bases removed from V and 4 bases from J, the gap between germline ends came to 17 bases.

There are a few counts of this clonotype. The CDR3 nucleotides read TGTGCCACCAGTTCCCGGGGTACGGATCAGCCCCAGCATTTT. It is translated as CATSSRGTDQPQHF. The chain is built from TRBV24-1 and TRBJ1-5; D remains ambiguous. In germline, CDR1 is KGHDR, CDR2 SFDVKD. V lost 6 bases, J lost 5 bases, and 13 bases lay in between. The CDR3 covers 14 residues.

In its sample, this clonotype was seen many times. The chain couples TRBV10-3 to TRBJ1-2, with a possible D match to TRBD1 (5 bases). Germline lookup yields CDR1 ENHRY and CDR2 SYGVKD. This CDR3 region has 13 residues. Trimming removed 6 bases at V and 8 bases at J, with 16 bases between. In DNA, the CDR3 is TGTGCCATCAGCAGGGACCCCCCGGACGGCTACACCTTC. It yields the protein CAISRDPPDGYTF.

This chain connects TRBV9 to TRBJ2-3; 12 positions agree with TRBD2. CDR1 is SGDLS, CDR2 YYNGEE, per germline. The CDR3 spans 16 residues. With 0 bases clipped from V and 4 bases from J, the junction kept 3 bases outside the gene matches. CDR3 sequence reads: CASSVVTSGGPDTQYF. The CDR3 nucleotides read TGTGCCAGCAGCGTAGTGACTAGCGGGGGACCAGATACGCAGTATTTT.

The chain carries TRBV12-3 or TRBV12-4 and TRBJ1-2, with TRBD1 as a possible D gene (5 bases). V was trimmed by 4 bases and J by 5 bases, leaving 14 bases between them. The length of the CDR3 is 14 residues. The CDR3 sequence: CASSSSGFGYGYTF. The CDR3 DNA is TGTGCCAGCAGTTCCTCAGGGTTTGGGTATGGCTACACCTTC.

In its sample, this clonotype was seen a few times. The CDR3: CASSLKGLNLGYTF. The CDR3 region has the DNA TGTGCCAGCAGCTTAAAAGGACTGAACCTTGGCTACACCTTC. The chain carries TRBV7-2 and TRBJ1-2; no clear D gene. Germline loops: CDR1 SGHTA, CDR2 FQGNSA. The CDR3 sequence is 14 residues long. V lost 2 bases to trimming and J lost 7 bases, with 14 bases between them.

This clonotype was counted many times. The rearrangement joins TRBV6-6 to TRBJ2-7; TRBD2 aligns across 7 bases. The trim removed 5 bases at V and 2 bases at J, leaving 9 bases unmatched. The CDR3 consists of 15 residues. Germline lookup yields CDR1 MNHNY and CDR2 SVGAGI (reference sequence). The CDR3 region has the DNA TGTGCCAGCAGTAATCCTAGCGGCGAAACCTACGAGCAGTACTTC. It yields the protein CASSNPSGETYEQYF.

This clonotype was observed a few times. The chain is built from TRBV7-2 and TRBJ2-7, with D uncertain. Germline V gene sequence: CDR1 SGHTA, CDR2 FQGNSA. V shed 2 bases and J shed 7 bases, with 12 bases lying between them. The CDR3 is 13 residues long. As DNA, the CDR3 is TGTGCCAGCAGCTTAAACGGAAACAAGGAGCAGTACTTC. Its translation: CASSLNGNKEQYF.

A word on this clonotype: This clone may be a read error of a much larger clone one base away. The rearrangement uses TRBV10-3 and TRBJ2-4, with 10 bases identical to TRBD2. Losses at the gene ends were 8 bases for V and 13 bases for J; bases not matched to a gene: 11. The germline CDR1 and CDR2 sequences are ENHRY and SYGVKD. The CDR3 contains 13 residues. The CDR3 nucleotides are TGTGCCATCGGCAGCGGGAGGGCCAATGAGCAGTACTTC. Translation gives CAIGSGRANEQYF.

The chain recombines TRBV5-1 with TRBJ1-6; maybe TRBD1 (6 bases). This CDR3 comprises 15 residues. Germline lookup yields CDR1 SGHRS and CDR2 YFSETQ. Trimming cost V 1 base and J 7 bases, with 12 bases left between them. The CDR3 sequence is CASSLTDRRNSPLHF. CDR3 DNA sequence: TGCGCCAGCAGCTTGACGGACAGACGGAATTCACCCCTCCACTTT. The variable domain in full, completed from reference TRBV5-1 and TRBJ1-6, reads KAGVTQTPRYLIKTRGQQVTLSCSPISGHRSVSWYQQTPGQGLQFLFEYFSETQRNKGNFPGRFSGRQFSNSRSEMNVSTLELGDSALYLCASSLTDRRNSPLHFGNGTRLTVT.

This clonotype was detected only a few times. Its ends do not fully match the called genes, so a read error is possible. This rearrangement joins TRBV11-2 to TRBJ1-2; 9 bases map to TRBD1. The CDR3 covers 15 residues. Germline V CDR1 and CDR2: SGHAT, FQNNGV. CDR3: CASSLIPDRGHGYTF. As DNA, the CDR3 is TGTGCTAGCAGCTTAATCCCGGACAGGGGTCACGGCTACACCTTC.

As regards this clonotype: This may come from a read error, since a much larger clone is one base off. The chain carries TRBV4-1 and TRBJ2-7, with 7 bases matching TRBD1. This CDR3 is 14 amino acids long. The germline V gene encodes CDR1 MGHRA and CDR2 YSYEKL. Trimming took 2 bases from V and 12 from J; bases not matched to a gene: 13. The CDR3 DNA sequence: TGCGCCAGCAGCCAATTGGACAGGCAAGAGACCCCGTACTTC. It is translated as CASSQLDRQETPYF.

This clonotype was counted many times. V gene TRBV5-1 combines with J gene TRBJ2-7; TRBD2 is a possible D gene (6 bases). Germline values: CDR1 SGHRS, CDR2 YFSETQ. V lost 0 bases and J 7 bases, leaving 11 bases between the germline ends. This CDR3 is 13 amino acids long. The CDR3, as DNA: TGCGCCAGCAGCTTGGAGGACGGAGGGGAGCAGTACTTC. It is translated as CASSLEDGGEQYF. The full variable domain, in which reference TRBV5-1 and TRBJ2-7 provide the parts outside the CDR3, is KAGVTQTPRYLIKTRGQQVTLSCSPISGHRSVSWYQQTPGQGLQFLFEYFSETQRNKGNFPGRFSGRQFSNSRSEMNVSTLELGDSALYLCASSLEDGGEQYFGPGTRLTVT.